This TCR beta chain was sequenced for a study of T cell responses to AZD1222 COVID-19 vaccine. The study, taken as a whole, reports: Researchers report vaccine-associated CD4 TCRs spanning spike, with dominance at 160-218 and 743-854. Spike-specific TCR depth and breadth grew after two AZD1222 doses.

TCRdb's copy holds only in-frame clones and misses some; the assay was immunoSEQ multiplex PCR. The sample yields 130,000 to 150,000 clones, about 91% seen once. Notes on this clone: What it binds is unknown.

The CDR3 contains 15 residues. V was clipped by 3 bases and J by 5 bases, with 19 bases between them. CDR1 DFQATT and CDR2 SNEGSKA come from the germline V gene (reference sequence). The receptor was isolated from an adult in good health. V gene TRBV20-1 combines with J gene TRBJ1-1; no clear D. Here the sequenced sample was peripheral blood, taken on day 0 of AZD1222 vaccination. The CDR3 sequence: CSASTASAGYTEAFF. The CDR3 bases are TGCAGTGCTAGTACGGCGTCAGCGGGTTATACTGAAGCTTTCTTT.